This TCR beta chain stems from a study of shared clonotypes between healthy human individuals. TCRdb's table, derived via immunoSEQ multiplex PCR, lists solely in-frame clones and lacks some. This table holds 2.3 million or so clones, approximately 93% found once. CDR3 length: 18 residues. Germline lookup yields CDR1 SGHRS and CDR2 YFSETQ. Unmatched junction bases numbered 11, after V lost 2 bases and J lost 2 bases. The receptor's source is a young man in good health. Some clones in this sample may be carry-over from other donors' samples. This rearrangement joins TRBV5-1 to TRBJ2-2; 8 bases are a match to TRBD2. The sample taken for sequencing was naive CD4+ T cells from PBMCs. Indicated subset: CD45RA+ positively selected. Here the CDR3 DNA reads TGCGCCAGCAGCTTCCCCACTAGCGGAAAAACCAACACCGGGGAGCTGTTTTTT. Residues: CASSFPTSGKTNTGELFF.